The TCR beta chain described here comes from a study of CD8+ T cells in alopecia areata. Study-level information: Tofacitinib administration to treated patients was oral, at 5 to 10 mg twice daily. General study points: Normal scalp showed lower clonality than lesional scalp, especially alopecia totalis/universalis. Sharing of TCR sequences between patients (possibly for HLA-related reasons) was less clear than in mice. With just one nonresponder, it is still uncertain whether baseline CD8+ expansion relates to response.

Treatment defined: oral pan-JAK inhibitor, 5-10 mg twice daily. RNA was isolated and reverse transcribed to cDNA, the sequencing template. Repertoires were generated with immunoSEQ multiplex PCR, while TCRdb's copy carries only in-frame clones and drops some. The data hold about 200,000 clones, with around 64% observed a single time. Looked up from germline, CDR1 is MGHDK and CDR2 is SYGVNS. The CDR3 spans 16 residues. V was cut by 2 bases and J by 2 bases, with 16 bases left in between. As for this clone: The antigen is undetermined.

The sequence came from a human donor with alopecia areata. The chain employs TRBV25-1 and TRBJ2-7; D assignment may be TRBD1 or TRBD2 (5 bases each). This material consisted of CD4+ T cells sorted from blood, taken between weeks 49 and 50, from a patient treated with tofacitinib. The CDR3 DNA reads as TGTGCCAGCAGTGAAGGATTGGGGGTAGTAACCTACGAGCAGTACTTC. Translating gives CASSEGLGVVTYEQYF.